This T cell receptor (beta chain) appears in the sequencing data of a study of post-analysis software for immune sequencing data. The CDR3 has 13 residues. J lost 5 bases, V lost 6 bases, and 3 bases had no gene match. CDR1 is MNHEY, CDR2 SMNVEV, per germline (reference sequence). The TCR beta cDNA libraries contained unique molecular identifiers. TCRdb redid the calling of the PCR reads with MiXCR, one entry per CDR3 protein. The table records around 250,000 distinct CDR3 sequences, around 34% of them present only once. Study outcomes and limitations: About 5 TRBV segments (TRBV5-6, TRBV5-1 and TRBV20-1 among them) occurred more frequently in patients than in controls.

This clonotype appeared many times. As yet, its antigen is unknown. The receptor comes from a girl between 10 and 17 years old with multiple sclerosis. Sequenced sample: blood. V gene TRBV27 combines with J gene TRBJ1-2; TRBD1 aligns across 10 bases. DNA for the CDR3: TGTGCCAGCAGACGGGGACAGGGGTATGGCTACACCTTC. It is translated as CASRRGQGYGYTF.